This TCR beta chain is from a study of cytomegalovirus exposure and HLA in healthy donors. Points on this clone: Its antigen is as yet unknown.

Primers: 60 Vbeta forward and 13 Jbeta reverse. Libraries were prepared by immunoSEQ multiplex PCR; TCRdb keeps only in-frame clonotypes and omits some of them. The sample has 80,000 to 100,000 clones, 81% seen once. V shed 3 bases and J shed 0 bases, with 12 bases lying between them. The CDR3 covers 15 residues. Germline CDR1 SNHLY, CDR2 FYNNEI. Whole-study findings and limits: On later analysis, the bulk of CMV-associated TCR beta chains appeared to be HLA-restricted. Listed as cytomegalovirus-associated were around 160 TCR beta chains. When analyzed later, the rates of TCR association showed variation by HLA locus, with DRB1 the most and HLA-C the fewest. In a later analysis, an Asian-associated ancestry cluster reportedly showed fewer N-insertions than the approximately 700-donor mean.

This receptor was obtained from a human donor in good health. The gene calls are TRBV2 and TRBJ2-7; D remains ambiguous. The sequencing input was PBMCs. The CDR3 protein is CASSDLRTLSYEQYF. The DNA for the CDR3 is TGTGCCAGCAGTGACCTCAGAACCCTCTCCTACGAGCAGTACTTC.